This note documents a single T cell receptor (beta chain) sequence. Its matching antigen is unknown. These data originate in a study of immune evolution from preneoplasia to lung adenocarcinoma. The V gene lost 6 bases and the J gene lost 7 bases, with 13 bases spanning the gap. The CDR3 contains 13 residues. CDR1 SNHLY and CDR2 FYNNEI come from the germline V gene. The study, taken as a whole, reports: From normal lung to invasive adenocarcinoma, top clone frequencies appeared to decrease.

This table comes from immunoSEQ multiplex PCR, and its TCRdb copy is limited to in-frame clones, with some not included. The sample holds around 5,100 clones, 76% seen once. Resections took place in Japan or China from about 2013 to 2017. Two lung cancer pathologists independently confirmed each histologic diagnosis. The TCR was taken from a person aged 55-80 years with lung adenocarcinoma. The chain has TRBV2 and TRBJ1-3; D remains unclear. Sequencing was carried out using FFPE adjacent normal lung tissue. In DNA form, the CDR3 reads TGTGCCAGCAGGGAGGACTCGGGGAACACCATATATTTT. Amino acid sequence: CASREDSGNTIYF.